This note documents a single TCR beta chain sequence. The data derive from a study of cytomegalovirus exposure and HLA in healthy donors. In the PCR, 60 Vbeta and 13 Jbeta primers were used. Some clones are missing from TCRdb's copy, which holds only in-frame ones; the method was immunoSEQ multiplex PCR. The sample holds about 130,000 clones; roughly 72% are singletons and the top ten take around 1.9%. This CDR3 comprises 16 residues. Germline CDR1 and CDR2: SGHDT and YYEEEE. Between the trimmed V and J ends, which lost 3 bases and 0 bases, there was a span of 15 bases. The specimen sequenced was PBMCs. The chain is built from TRBV5-6 and TRBJ2-5, with D perhaps TRBD2 (5 bases). This receptor was identified in a woman between 50 and 59 years old in good health and CMV-seronegative. CDR3: CASSSGEGIYQETQYF. CDR3 sequence (DNA): TGTGCCAGCAGCTCGGGCGAGGGCATATACCAAGAGACCCAGTACTTC. Drawing the rest from reference TRBV5-6 and TRBJ2-5, the complete variable domain is DAGVTQSPTHLIKTRGQQVTLRCSPKSGHDTVSWYQQALGQGPQFIFQYYEEEERQRGNFPDRFSGHQFPNYSSELNVNALLLGDSALYLCASSSGEGIYQETQYFGPGTRLLVL.